The 14 T cell receptor beta chains below all came from one sample that was sequenced in a study of T cells after yellow fever vaccination. Via MiXCR, TCRdb re-called the 5' RACE reads, giving one row per CDR3 protein. This table has around 550,000 distinct CDR3 sequences, 15% to 20% appearing once. Sequencing used PBMCs, obtained 15 days after the yellow fever booster vaccination. The receptors shown here come from a man between 25 and 39 years old who received the YFV17D yellow fever vaccine.

The gene calls are TRBV20-1 and TRBJ2-7, with 7 bases aligning to TRBD2. CDR3 length: 15 residues. Germline V gives CDR1 DFQATT, CDR2 SNEGSKA (reference sequence). Trimming cost V 8 bases and J 5 bases; bases outside gene matches: 18. This chain's CDR3 is CSPHRRSGEVHEQYF. The CDR3 region has the DNA TGCAGTCCCCATCGTCGGAGCGGGGAGGTCCACGAGCAGTACTTC.

This chain links TRBV11-2 with TRBJ2-1, with D perhaps TRBD2 (6 bases). The CDR3 is 13 residues long. Germline values: CDR1 SGHAT, CDR2 FQNNGV. V was shortened by 1 base and J by 8 bases, with 9 bases between the two germline ends. The CDR3 loop reads CASSLGLGYEQFF. In nucleotides, the CDR3 is TGTGCCAGCAGCTTAGGACTAGGCTATGAGCAGTTCTTC.

The V and J genes are TRBV4-3 and TRBJ2-2; tentative D call: TRBD2 (5 bases). The germline CDR1 and CDR2 sequences are LGHNA and YSLEER. V lost 4 bases to trimming and J lost 5 bases, with 17 bases between them. This CDR3 region has 16 residues. CDR3 nucleotides: TGCGCCAGCAGCCCTGCGGCGGGTTCCGGGACCGGGGAGCTGTTTTTT. This encodes CASSPAAGSGTGELFF.

This chain links TRBV19 with TRBJ1-1, with D perhaps TRBD1 (6 bases). This CDR3 is built from 13 residues. Looked up from germline, CDR1 is LNHDA and CDR2 is SQIVND (reference sequence). V dropped 5 bases and J dropped 6 bases, with 13 bases sitting between them. This chain's CDR3 is CASSLYRESEAFF. The CDR3 DNA is TGTGCCAGTAGTCTCTACAGGGAGTCTGAAGCTTTCTTT.

The chain couples TRBV30 to TRBJ2-5, with TRBD1 as a possible D gene (6 bases). The CDR3 spans 16 residues. V was trimmed by 2 bases and J by 5 bases, leaving 21 bases between them. CDR1 is GTSNPN and CDR2 is SVGIG in the germline V gene (reference sequence). The DNA of the CDR3 is TGTGCCTGGAGTCAAGAACGGACAGCCCGAGAGGAGACCCAGTACTTC. It specifies CAWSQERTAREETQYF.

The chain carries TRBV15 and TRBJ2-1; no clear D. The CDR3 length is 15 residues. The germline V and J ends were trimmed by 0 bases and 1 base, with 7 bases remaining between them. Per germline, CDR1 LNHNV and CDR2 YYDKDF (reference sequence). CDR3 sequence reads: CATSRDARSYNEQFF. DNA of the CDR3: TGTGCCACCAGCAGAGATGCCAGGTCCTACAATGAGCAGTTCTTC.

The chain couples TRBV6-2 or TRBV6-3 to TRBJ1-1, with 10 bases matching TRBD1. J gave up 5 bases and V 4 bases, and 7 bases lay outside the gene matches. CDR1 is MNHEY and CDR2 is SVGEGT in the germline V gene. This CDR3 is built from 15 residues. The CDR3 sequence: CASSSGQGRGTEAFF. CDR3 bases: TGTGCCAGCAGTTCGGGACAGGGGAGAGGGACTGAAGCTTTCTTT.

The table lists this clonotype with a few counts. In nucleotides, the CDR3 is TGTGCCAGCAGCTCGTCCCGGGACCGCCCTGGGCATGAAAAACTGTTTTTT. This gives the protein CASSSSRDRPGHEKLFF. The rearrangement links TRBV7-9 to TRBJ1-4; D perhaps matches TRBD1 (5 bases). Germline V gives CDR1 SEHNR, CDR2 FQNEAQ (reference sequence). Trimming removed 4 bases at V and 6 bases at J, with 21 bases between. This CDR3 region has 17 residues.

This clonotype showed up just a few times. In nucleotides, the CDR3 is TGTGCCAGTAGCCTCCGGGCGGGAGAGTACAATGAGCAGTTCTTC. The encoded protein is CASSLRAGEYNEQFF. The J gene is TRBJ2-1, the V gene TRBV19, with 7 bases fitting TRBD2. This CDR3 is 15 amino acids long. CDR1 is LNHDA, CDR2 SQIVND, per germline (reference sequence). V lost 6 bases, J lost 4 bases, and 9 bases stayed unmatched.

This chain links TRBV4-3 with TRBJ2-5, with a possible D match to TRBD1 (6 bases). V gave up 1 base and J gave up 4 bases, with 13 bases separating them. The CDR3 loop spans 15 amino acids. The germline gives CDR1 LGHNA, CDR2 YSLEER. The CDR3 DNA is TGCGCCAGCAGCCAAGGCTCCAGGACAGTAGAGACCCAGTACTTC. Its translation is CASSQGSRTVETQYF.

The CDR3 DNA reads TGTGCCAGCAGACGGGACGTCAAAGAGACCCAGTACTTC. Amino acids: CASRRDVKETQYF. The V gene is TRBV7-2, the J gene TRBJ2-5; D is possibly TRBD1 or TRBD2 (5 bases each). Germline assignment: CDR1 SGHTA and CDR2 FQGNSA. This CDR3 spans 13 amino acids. Trimming took off 6 bases at V and 3 bases at J, with 11 bases between the two ends.

This chain joins TRBV10-3 and TRBJ1-1, with D possibly being TRBD1 (5 bases). The CDR3 spans 13 residues. Trimming left V 4 bases short and J 0 bases short, with 6 bases between. Germline values: CDR1 ENHRY, CDR2 SYGVKD. CDR3 region: CAISGDVNTEAFF. The DNA of the CDR3 is TGTGCCATCAGTGGGGACGTGAACACTGAAGCTTTCTTT.

This clonotype showed up just once. This chain connects TRBV7-8 to TRBJ2-2, with D unclear. The CDR3 contains 16 residues. With 2 bases removed from V and 0 bases from J, the gap between germline ends came to 10 bases. The germline V gene encodes CDR1 SGHVS and CDR2 FQNEAQ. CDR3 residues: CASSLNPRPNTGELFF. CDR3 sequence (DNA): TGTGCCAGCAGCTTAAATCCGAGGCCGAACACCGGGGAGCTGTTTTTT.

This clonotype occurred a few times. The chain carries TRBV29-1 and TRBJ1-5; D ambiguous. The V gene lost 1 base and the J gene lost 5 bases, with 9 bases spanning the gap. The CDR3 loop spans 13 amino acids. Germline assignment: CDR1 SQVTM and CDR2 ANQGSEA. The CDR3 DNA reads as TGCAGCGTTGAAGCCCACGTGGATCAGCCCCAGCATTTT. It translates to CSVEAHVDQPQHF. Full variable domain (missing parts from reference TRBV29-1 and TRBJ1-5): SAVISQKPSRDICQRGTSLTIQCQVDSQVTMMFWYRQQPGQSLTLIATANQGSEATYESGFVIDKFPISRPNLTFSTLTVSNMSPEDSSIYLCSVEAHVDQPQHFGDGTRLSIL.